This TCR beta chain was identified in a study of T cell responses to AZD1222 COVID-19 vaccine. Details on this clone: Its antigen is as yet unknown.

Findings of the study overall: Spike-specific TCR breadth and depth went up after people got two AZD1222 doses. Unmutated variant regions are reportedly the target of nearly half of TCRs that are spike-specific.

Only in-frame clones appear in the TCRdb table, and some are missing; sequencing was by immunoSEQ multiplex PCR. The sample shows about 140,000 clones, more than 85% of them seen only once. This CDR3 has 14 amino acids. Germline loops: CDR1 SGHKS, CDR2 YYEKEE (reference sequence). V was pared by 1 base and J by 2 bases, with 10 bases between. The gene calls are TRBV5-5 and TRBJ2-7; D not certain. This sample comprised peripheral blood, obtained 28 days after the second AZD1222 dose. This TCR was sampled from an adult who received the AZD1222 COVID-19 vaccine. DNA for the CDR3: TGTGCCAGCAGCTTGTCGATCATGGCCTACGAGCAGTACTTC. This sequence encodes CASSLSIMAYEQYF.